This T cell receptor (beta chain) was captured in a study of shared clonotypes between healthy human individuals. All of the donors resided in Nashville, Tennessee, and each was a Caucasian adult. Trimming removed 7 bases from V and 4 bases from J, with 20 bases in between. Germline lookup yields CDR1 SGHNT and CDR2 YYREEE (reference sequence). The CDR3 is made up of 16 amino acids. Assay runs were performed at deep level. Clones were sequenced by immunoSEQ multiplex PCR, and TCRdb holds only the in-frame ones, with some missing. The repertoire consists of about 2 million clones, with roughly 96% occurring once and the leading ten covering 0.13%.

This clonotype was obtained from a man between 18 and 35 years old in good health. J is TRBJ2-2 and V is TRBV5-4; weak D call: TRBD2 (7 bases). The specimen sequenced was naive CD4+ T cells sorted from blood. The subset denotes: CD45RA+ positively selected. The CDR3 protein is CASHLRGGGFTGELFF. The CDR3, as DNA: TGTGCCAGCCACCTCCGCGGGGGCGGTTTCACCGGGGAGCTGTTTTTT. Looking up the rest from reference TRBV5-4 and TRBJ2-2 gives the full variable domain: ETGVTQSPTHLIKTRGQQVTLRCSSQSGHNTVSWYQQALGQGPQFIFQYYREEENGRGNFPPRFSGLQFPNYSSELNVNALELDDSALYLCASHLRGGGFTGELFFGEGSRLTVL.